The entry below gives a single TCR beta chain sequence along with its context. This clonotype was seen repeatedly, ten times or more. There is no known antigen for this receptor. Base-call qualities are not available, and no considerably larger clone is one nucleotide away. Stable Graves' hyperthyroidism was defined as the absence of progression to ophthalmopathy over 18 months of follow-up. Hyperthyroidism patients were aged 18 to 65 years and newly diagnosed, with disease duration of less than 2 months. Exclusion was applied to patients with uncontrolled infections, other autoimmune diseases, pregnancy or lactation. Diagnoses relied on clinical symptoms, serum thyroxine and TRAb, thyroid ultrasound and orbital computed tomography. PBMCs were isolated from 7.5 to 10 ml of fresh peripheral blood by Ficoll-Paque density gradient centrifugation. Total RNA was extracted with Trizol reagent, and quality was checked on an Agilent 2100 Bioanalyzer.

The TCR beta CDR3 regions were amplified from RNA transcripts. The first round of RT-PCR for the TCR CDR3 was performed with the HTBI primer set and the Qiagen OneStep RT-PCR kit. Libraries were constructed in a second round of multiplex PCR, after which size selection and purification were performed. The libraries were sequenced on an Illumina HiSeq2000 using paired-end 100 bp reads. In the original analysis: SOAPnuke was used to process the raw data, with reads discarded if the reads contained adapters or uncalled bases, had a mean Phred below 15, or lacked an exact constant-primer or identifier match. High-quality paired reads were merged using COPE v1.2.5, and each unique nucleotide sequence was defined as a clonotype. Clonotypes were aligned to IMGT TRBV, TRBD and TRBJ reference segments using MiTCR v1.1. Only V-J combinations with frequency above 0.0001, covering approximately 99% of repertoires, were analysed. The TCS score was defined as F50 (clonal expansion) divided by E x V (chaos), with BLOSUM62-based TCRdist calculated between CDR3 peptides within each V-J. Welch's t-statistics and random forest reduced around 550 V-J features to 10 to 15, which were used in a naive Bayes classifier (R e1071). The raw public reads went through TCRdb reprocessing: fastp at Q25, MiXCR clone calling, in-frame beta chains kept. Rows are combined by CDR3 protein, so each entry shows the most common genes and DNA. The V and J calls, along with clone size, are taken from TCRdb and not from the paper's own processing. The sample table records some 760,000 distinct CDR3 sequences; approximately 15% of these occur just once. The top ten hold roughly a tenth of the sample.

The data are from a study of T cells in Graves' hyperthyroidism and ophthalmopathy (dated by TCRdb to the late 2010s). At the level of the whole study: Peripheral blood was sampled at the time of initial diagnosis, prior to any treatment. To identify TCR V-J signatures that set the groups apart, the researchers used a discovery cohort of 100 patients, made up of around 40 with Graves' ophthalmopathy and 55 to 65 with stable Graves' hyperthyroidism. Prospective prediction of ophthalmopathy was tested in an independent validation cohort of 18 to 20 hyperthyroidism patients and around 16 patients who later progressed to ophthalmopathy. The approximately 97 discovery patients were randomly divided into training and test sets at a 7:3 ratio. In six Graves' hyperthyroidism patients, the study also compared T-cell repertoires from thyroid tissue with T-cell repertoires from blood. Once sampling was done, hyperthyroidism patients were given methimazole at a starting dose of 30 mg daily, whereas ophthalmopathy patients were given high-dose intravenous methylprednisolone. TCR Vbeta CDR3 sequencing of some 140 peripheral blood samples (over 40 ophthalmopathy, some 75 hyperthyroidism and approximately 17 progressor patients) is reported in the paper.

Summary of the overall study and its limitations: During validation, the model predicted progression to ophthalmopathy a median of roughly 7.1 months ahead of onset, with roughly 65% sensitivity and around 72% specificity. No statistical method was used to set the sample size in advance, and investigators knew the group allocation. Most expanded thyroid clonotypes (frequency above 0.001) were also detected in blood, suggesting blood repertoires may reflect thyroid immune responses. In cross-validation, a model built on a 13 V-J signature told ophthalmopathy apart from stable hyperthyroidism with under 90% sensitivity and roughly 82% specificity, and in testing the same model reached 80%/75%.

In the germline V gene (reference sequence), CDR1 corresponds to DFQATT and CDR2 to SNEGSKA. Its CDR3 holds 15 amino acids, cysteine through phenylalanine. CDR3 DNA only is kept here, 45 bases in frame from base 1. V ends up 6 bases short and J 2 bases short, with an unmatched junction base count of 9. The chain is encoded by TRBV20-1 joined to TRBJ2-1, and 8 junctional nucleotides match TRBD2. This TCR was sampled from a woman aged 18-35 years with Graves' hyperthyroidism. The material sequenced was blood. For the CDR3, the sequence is CSAVSLAGTYNEQFF. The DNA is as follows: TGCAGTGCGGTGAGTTTAGCGGGAACCTACAATGAGCAGTTCTTC.